This TCR beta chain came from a study of blood T cell repertoires in COVID-19. Study in general: The United States, Italy and Spain provided the acute and convalescent COVID-19 samples.

In the original analysis: Amplifying reference gene primers gave estimates of nucleated cell counts. The method was immunoSEQ multiplex PCR; TCRdb's version includes in-frame clones alone and lacks a portion of them. The V and J calls and clone size were taken over from that table, and D and trimming were inferred from the DNA. The sample carries over 75,000 clones, 70% to 90% recorded once. V lost 5 bases and J lost 0; bases outside the gene matches: 5. CDR3 length: 15 amino acids. The germline V gene has CDR1 MNHEY and CDR2 SVGAGI. Sample: peripheral blood. The sequence was obtained from a human donor with COVID-19, enrolled during active disease. The donor label of this sample is uncertain. V usage is TRBV6-5 and J usage is TRBJ2-3; 7 positions agree with TRBD2. CDR3: CASSPSSGSTDTQYF. In DNA, the CDR3 is TGTGCCAGCAGTCCATCTAGCGGAAGCACAGATACGCAGTATTTT.